The rows below give T cell receptor beta chains drawn from one sample of a study of T cell responses to AZD1222 COVID-19 vaccine. The data were produced by immunoSEQ multiplex PCR, yet TCRdb's version contains in-frame clones alone and is incomplete. The sample lists about 140,000 clones; 80% to 95% were seen once. The material was peripheral blood, obtained on day 0 of AZD1222 vaccination. These receptors all come from an adult in good health. Each CDR3 is given with its conserved first and last residue. A D gene is named only where the DNA matches it firmly. The size of a clone is reported for some rows only, either as once, few or many, or as a class for expanded clones.

clone_size	v_call	d_call	j_call	cdr3_aa	cdr3_nt
NA	TRBV2	TRBD1	TRBJ1-2	CASRGGPFYGYTF	TGTGCCAGCAGAGGGGGCCCTTTCTATGGCTACACCTTC
NA	TRBV2	TRBD1	TRBJ1-3	CASSEDRVLSGNTIYF	TGTGCCAGCAGTGAGGACAGGGTACTTTCTGGAAACACCATATATTTT
NA	TRBV11-2	TRBD1	TRBJ1-2	CASSLGDRERLSSYGYTF	TGTGCCAGCAGCTTAGGCGACAGGGAGAGATTGTCTAGCTATGGCTACACCTTC
NA	TRBV7-8	TRBD2	TRBJ2-1	CASSLGGRGEQFF	TGTGCCAGCAGCTTAGGTGGGAGGGGTGAGCAGTTCTTC
NA	TRBV19	NA	TRBJ2-2	CASSNQFLTGELFF	TGTGCCAGTAGTAACCAATTCCTTACCGGGGAGCTGTTTTTT
NA	TRBV28	NA	TRBJ1-1	CASSVTDFEAFF	TGTGCCAGCAGCGTTACAGATTTTGAAGCTTTCTTT
once	TRBV27	TRBD2	TRBJ2-1	CASRGLASSNEQFF	TGTGCCAGCCGGGGACTAGCCTCTTCCAATGAGCAGTTCTTC
NA	TRBV19	NA	TRBJ1-2	CATQVLGLNYGYTF	TGTGCCACTCAAGTTCTGGGCCTTAACTATGGCTACACCTTC
NA	TRBV6-2/TRBV6-3	TRBD1	TRBJ1-5	CASSYYGQGASNQPQHF	TGTGCCAGCAGTTATTATGGACAGGGGGCTAGCAATCAGCCCCAGCATTTT
NA	TRBV7-9	NA	TRBJ2-7	CASSFGLVQYF	TGTGCCAGCAGCTTTGGGTTGGTACAGTACTTC
NA	TRBV18	NA	TRBJ2-2	CASSPYHGELFF	TGTGCCAGCTCACCATATCACGGGGAGCTGTTTTTT
once	TRBV5-1	NA	TRBJ1-2	CASSPNWGGGYGYTF	TGCGCCAGCAGCCCGAATTGGGGAGGGGGCTATGGCTACACCTTC
once	TRBV15	TRBD2	TRBJ2-5	CATSRGLADQETQYF	TGTGCCACCAGCCGGGGACTAGCGGATCAAGAGACCCAGTACTTC
NA	TRBV6-2/TRBV6-3	NA	TRBJ2-3	CASSYSGLDTQYF	TGTGCCAGCAGTTACTCGGGGTTGGATACGCAGTATTTT
NA	TRBV28	NA	TRBJ1-5	CASSSSAGRPSNQPQHF	TGTGCCAGCAGTTCGTCCGCGGGACGGCCAAGCAATCAGCCCCAGCATTTT
NA	TRBV18	TRBD1	TRBJ2-7	CASSPRQGTYEQYF	TGTGCCAGCTCACCCAGACAGGGGACCTACGAGCAGTACTTC
NA	TRBV20-1	NA	TRBJ1-6	CSASEVGGSPLHF	TGCAGTGCTAGTGAGGTTGGGGGTTCACCCCTCCACTTT
NA	TRBV19	TRBD2	TRBJ2-1	CASSSLAGETYEQFF	TGTGCCAGTAGTTCTTTAGCGGGGGAAACATATGAGCAGTTCTTC
once	TRBV6-5	TRBD1	TRBJ1-1	CASSYSQQGAEAFF	TGTGCCAGCAGTTATTCGCAACAGGGGGCTGAAGCTTTCTTT
NA	TRBV6-8	TRBD1	TRBJ2-3	CASRGRGQGVSADTQYF	TGTGCCAGCAGAGGACGTGGACAGGGAGTGAGTGCAGATACGCAGTATTTT
NA	TRBV6-5	NA	TRBJ1-2	CASQRGGVNYGYTF	TGTGCCAGCCAAAGGGGAGGTGTTAACTATGGCTACACCTTC
NA	TRBV21-1	NA	TRBJ2-7	CASSKLVAGKGGRAYEQYF	TGTGCCAGCAGCAAACTGGTGGCAGGGAAAGGGGGGAGAGCCTACGAGCAGTACTTC
NA	TRBV5-1	TRBD1	TRBJ2-4	CASSFEGQQYF	TGCGCCAGCAGCTTCGAGGGACAGCAGTACTTC
NA	TRBV6-6	NA	TRBJ2-3	CASSYGDGGTDTQYF	TGTGCCAGCAGTTACGGCGACGGGGGCACAGATACGCAGTATTTT
NA	TRBV6-5	NA	TRBJ1-2	CASRGPVTAYIGYTF	TGTGCCAGCAGAGGACCTGTGACCGCATACATTGGCTACACCTTC
NA	TRBV18	NA	TRBJ1-2	CASSAANYGYTF	TGTGCCAGCTCGGCTGCTAACTATGGCTACACCTTC
NA	TRBV3-1/TRBV3-2	TRBD1	TRBJ2-6	CASSQEWGQGQPHSGANVLTF	TGTGCCAGCAGCCAAGAATGGGGACAGGGCCAACCTCACTCTGGGGCCAACGTCCTGACTTTC
NA	TRBV6-5	TRBD1	TRBJ2-7	CASSPGTGISYEQYF	TGTGCCAGCAGTCCCGGGACAGGGATTTCCTACGAGCAGTACTTC
NA	TRBV19	NA	TRBJ2-2	CASSSAGETGELFF	TGTGCCAGTAGTTCGGCAGGGGAGACCGGGGAGCTGTTTTTT
NA	TRBV10-1	TRBD2	TRBJ2-3	CASSDLGLAGISSRDTQYF	TGCGCCAGCAGTGACCTAGGACTAGCGGGGATTTCCTCAAGGGATACGCAGTATTTT
NA	TRBV14	NA	TRBJ1-1	CASNNMGGAGTEAFF	TGTGCCAGCAACAACATGGGGGGGGCAGGCACTGAAGCTTTCTTT
NA	TRBV28	NA	TRBJ2-3	CASSFYQGLDTQYF	TGTGCCAGCAGTTTTTACCAGGGGTTAGATACGCAGTATTTT
NA	TRBV19	TRBD1	TRBJ1-1	CASSLDREVEAFF	TGTGCCAGTAGTCTAGACAGGGAGGTTGAAGCTTTCTTT
NA	TRBV27	NA	TRBJ1-2	CASSSGGSNYGYTF	TGTGCCAGCAGTTCGGGCGGATCTAACTATGGCTACACCTTC
NA	TRBV6-5	TRBD2	TRBJ2-7	CASRKTSGRANEQYF	TGTGCCAGCAGGAAAACTAGCGGGAGGGCCAACGAGCAGTACTTC
NA	TRBV12-3/TRBV12-4	NA	TRBJ2-7	CASSLRLEQYF	TGTGCCAGCAGTTTAAGACTAGAGCAGTACTTC
NA	TRBV6-5	NA	TRBJ1-1	CASSKEGHTEAFF	TGTGCCAGCAGCAAGGAGGGGCACACTGAAGCTTTCTTT
NA	TRBV19	TRBD1	TRBJ2-7	CASGTVYEQYF	TGTGCCAGTGGGACAGTCTACGAGCAGTACTTC
NA	TRBV7-9	TRBD1	TRBJ2-3	CASRRTGQKITDTQYF	TGTGCCAGCAGAAGGACGGGACAGAAAATCACAGATACGCAGTATTTT
NA	TRBV10-3	NA	TRBJ1-1	CAISDPRGPTNGAFF	TGTGCCATCAGTGACCCCCGGGGTCCGACAAACGGAGCTTTCTTT
NA	TRBV19	NA	TRBJ1-2	CASSSETPKHYTF	TGTGCCAGTAGTTCCGAGACCCCCAAGCACTACACCTTC
NA	TRBV2	TRBD1	TRBJ1-6	CASSDMTGVSPLHF	TGTGCCAGCAGTGATATGACAGGGGTCTCACCCCTCCACTTT
NA	TRBV4-2	NA	TRBJ2-1	CASSPGDEQFF	TGTGCCAGCAGCCCAGGGGATGAGCAGTTCTTC
few	TRBV19	NA	TRBJ1-3	CASSIDNGNTIYF	TGTGCCAGTAGTATCGACAACGGAAACACCATATATTTT
NA	TRBV2	NA	TRBJ1-5	CASSGSGVVNQPQHF	TGTGCCAGCAGTGGGTCAGGGGTCGTCAATCAGCCCCAGCATTTT
NA	TRBV6-5	NA	TRBJ2-6	CASRWGGSGANVLTF	TGTGCCAGCAGATGGGGTGGCTCTGGGGCCAACGTCCTGACTTTC
NA	TRBV10-1	NA	TRBJ1-6	CASGDAPSSYNSPLHF	TGCGCCAGCGGAGACGCTCCAAGCTCCTATAATTCACCCCTCCACTTT
NA	TRBV18	NA	TRBJ1-4	CASSRYRDETNEKLFF	TGTGCCAGCTCACGTTACAGGGATGAAACTAATGAAAAACTGTTTTTT
NA	TRBV15	NA	TRBJ2-1	CATSREMGGYEQFF	TGTGCCACCAGCAGAGAGATGGGGGGATATGAGCAGTTCTTC
NA	TRBV28	NA	TRBJ2-7	CASSPVGRWQYF	TGTGCCAGCAGCCCGGTGGGTCGCTGGCAGTACTTC
NA	TRBV28	NA	TRBJ1-1	CASSLSNTEAFF	TGTGCCAGCAGTTTATCAAACACTGAAGCTTTCTTT